These 8 T cell receptor beta chains were all obtained from the same sample, sequenced in a study of OX40 agonist ivuxolimab in advanced cancers. Assay used: immunoSEQ multiplex PCR; TCRdb lists only in-frame clones, some missing. The table shows about 78,000 clones, with roughly 93% occurring only once. The source material was CD4+ or CD8+ T cells sorted from blood, sampled in a trial of the OX40 agonist ivuxolimab. These TCRs come from an adult with an advanced solid tumor such as melanoma, head and neck, liver or kidney cancer.

The J gene is TRBJ1-3, the V gene TRBV5-1; TRBD1 might be the D (5 bases). Trimming left V 0 bases short and J 2 bases short, with 12 bases between. The CDR3 spans 16 residues. Germline V lookup: CDR1 SGHRS, CDR2 YFSETQ. CDR3 protein: CASSLAGSIAGNTIYF. As DNA, the CDR3 is TGCGCCAGCAGCTTGGCAGGGTCTATTGCTGGAAACACCATATATTTT.

This CDR3 is CASSWGTGVRTKGQPQHF. In DNA, the CDR3 is TGTGCCAGCAGCTGGGGGACCGGGGTTCGGACGAAAGGTCAGCCCCAGCATTTT. This rearrangement joins TRBV7-9 to TRBJ1-5; tentatively, D is TRBD1 (5 bases). CDR1 is SEHNR and CDR2 is FQNEAQ in the germline V gene (reference sequence). Between the trimmed V and J ends, which lost 4 bases and 6 bases, there was a span of 25 bases. This CDR3 contains 18 residues.

The chain has TRBV27 and TRBJ1-4, with D perhaps TRBD1 (5 bases). Germline CDR1 is MNHEY and CDR2 is SMNVEV (reference sequence). The CDR3 consists of 14 residues. V lost 6 bases and J lost 7, with 15 bases in between. CDR3 loop: CASSTVRAGEKLFF. The CDR3 coding sequence is TGTGCCAGCAGCACAGTCAGGGCAGGTGAAAAACTGTTTTTT.

The chain employs TRBV6-8 and TRBJ2-2, with D possibly TRBD1 on 5 matching bases. V lost 8 bases to trimming and J lost 0 bases, with 10 bases between them. CDR3 length: 14 amino acids. Looked up from germline, CDR1 is MNHGY and CDR2 is SAAAGT. The CDR3 spells CASHRFANTGELFF. The DNA of the CDR3 is TGTGCCAGCCACAGGTTCGCGAACACCGGGGAGCTGTTTTTT.

The CDR3, as DNA: TGTGCCAGCAGTATCACACAGGGGGCCAATGGGGAGCAGTACTTC. Its translation: CASSITQGANGEQYF. This chain links TRBV28 with TRBJ2-7, with 9 bases lining up with TRBD1. Germline CDR1 is MDHEN and CDR2 is SYDVKM. The CDR3 covers 15 residues. Trimming removed 5 bases from V and 7 bases from J; junction bases left unmatched: 12. The variable domain in full, completed from reference TRBV28 and TRBJ2-7, reads DVKVTQSSRYLVKRTGEKVFLECVQDMDHENMFWYRQDPGLGLRLIYFSYDVKMKEKGDIPEGYSVSREKKERFSLILESASTNQTSMYLCASSITQGANGEQYFGPGTRLTVT.

The CDR3 bases are TGTGCCAGCAGCCTCAACAGCGAGCAGTACTTC. Its translation: CASSLNSEQYF. The V gene is TRBV7-9, the J gene TRBJ2-7; no reliable D call. Germline CDR1 is SEHNR and CDR2 is FQNEAQ (reference sequence). The CDR3 covers 11 residues. Between the trimmed V and J ends, which lost 5 bases and 6 bases, there was a span of 8 bases.

CDR3 sequence reads: CASSWTGQNTEAFF. Here the CDR3 DNA reads TGTGCCAGCAGTTGGACAGGGCAGAACACTGAAGCTTTCTTT. The chain recombines TRBV28 with TRBJ1-1, with 8 bases identical to TRBD1. Germline values: CDR1 MDHEN, CDR2 SYDVKM. This CDR3 region has 14 residues. V trimming: 4 bases; J trimming: 1 base; junction bases outside the gene matches: 2.

The chain uses TRBV2 and TRBJ1-2; D might be TRBD1 (5 bases). This CDR3 has 15 residues. V gave up 11 bases and J gave up 1 base, with 20 bases separating them. Germline CDR1 is SNHLY and CDR2 is FYNNEI. The CDR3 protein is CAAGRGKPVNYGYTF. CDR3 DNA sequence: TGTGCCGCGGGACGGGGCAAACCGGTTAACTATGGCTACACCTTC.